The present T cell receptor beta chain was sequenced within a study of cytomegalovirus exposure and HLA in healthy donors. Of note for this clone: What it binds is unknown.

There are 13 residues in the CDR3. Germline CDR1 reads MNHNS; CDR2 reads SASEGT. V lost 4 bases to trimming and J lost 4 bases, with 10 bases between them. Primers for the PCR totalled 60 Vbeta and 13 Jbeta. Profiling relied on immunoSEQ multiplex PCR, and the TCRdb table lists in-frame clones only, not all of them. The sample yields roughly 180,000 clones, 75% to 85% seen once. General observations from the study: What a later analysis showed was that several of the most significant clusters appeared linked to common viral pathogens.

Nominal health characterized the donors when sampled, though unrecorded immune exposures were likely. The chain is built from TRBV6-1 and TRBJ1-2; a possible D gene is TRBD1 (5 bases). The sequencing input was PBMCs. This sequence was found in a woman aged 18 to 35 in good health and CMV-seropositive. Written as DNA, the CDR3 is TGTGCCAGCAGTGCGGGGGGGTTCTATGGCTACACCTTC. Translation gives CASSAGGFYGYTF.